The clone carrying this TCR beta chain showed up just once. In the original processing: For nucleated cells, counts were estimated from reference gene primer amplification. The assay was immunoSEQ multiplex PCR, and TCRdb's table has in-frame clones only and misses some. D and trimming come from the DNA, and the V and J calls and clone size come from that table. The repertoire holds tens of thousands of clones, with 80% to 90% as singletons. These data originate in a study of blood T cell repertoires in COVID-19. Looking at the study overall: Acute and convalescent COVID-19 specimens originated in the United States, Italy and Spain.

Germline V lookup: CDR1 SGHDN, CDR2 FVKESK. CDR3 size: 13 residues. The germline V and J ends were trimmed by 1 base and 7 bases, with 8 bases remaining between them. The clonotype originates from a woman aged 80 or over with active or convalescent COVID-19. Material: peripheral blood. The chain uses TRBV14 and TRBJ1-5; D unresolved. The CDR3 DNA reads TGTGCCAGCAGCCAAGGACTCACCCAGCCCCAGCATTTT. Its translation: CASSQGLTQPQHF.